Listed below are T cell receptor beta chains from one sample, sequenced in a study of cytomegalovirus exposure and HLA in healthy donors. Here immunoSEQ multiplex PCR was the method, and the copy in TCRdb shows in-frame clones only, minus some. The sample lists 110,000 or so clones; 76% were seen once. Sequenced input: PBMCs. Every receptor here comes from a man aged 50 to 60 in good health and CMV-seropositive. CDR3s include the opening cysteine and the closing phenylalanine or tryptophan. Each record gives: J gene, V gene, D gene, clone size, CDR3 protein, CDR3 DNA. D genes are given only for firm matches. A row's size may be missing; if present it is once, few, many or a size class.

TRBJ1-2 | TRBV7-2 | TRBD1 | - | CASSLARGTAGYTF | TGTGCCAGCAGCTTAGCTAGGGGGACAGCTGGCTACACCTTC
TRBJ2-7 | TRBV5-1 | TRBD1 | - | CASSLAAGQGYEQYF | TGCGCCAGCAGCTTGGCGGCGGGACAGGGATACGAGCAGTACTTC
TRBJ2-5 | TRBV20-1 | - | - | CSASSKETQYF | TGCAGTGCTAGTAGTAAAGAGACCCAGTACTTC
TRBJ2-7 | TRBV9 | - | - | CASSDTPGSEQYF | TGTGCCAGCAGCGATACGCCGGGTTCCGAGCAGTACTTC
TRBJ1-4 | TRBV5-4 | TRBD1 | few | CASSPTRGEKLFF | TGTGCCAGCAGCCCCACCAGGGGGGAAAAACTGTTTTTT
TRBJ2-1 | TRBV5-1 | - | - | CASSLIAPSSYNEQFF | TGCGCCAGCAGCTTGATAGCACCGAGCTCCTACAATGAGCAGTTCTTC
TRBJ2-7 | TRBV6-1 | - | - | CASSVGDRLYEQYF | TGTGCCAGCAGTGTTGGAGATCGACTTTACGAGCAGTACTTC
TRBJ1-1 | TRBV7-8 | - | - | CASSPYGGEAFF | TGTGCCAGCAGCCCCTACGGCGGTGAAGCTTTCTTT
TRBJ2-3 | TRBV7-9 | - | - | CASSPLATTDTQYF | TGTGCCAGCAGCCCACTAGCTACAACAGATACGCAGTATTTT
TRBJ2-3 | TRBV9 | TRBD2 | - | CASSVATGGASTDTQYF | TGTGCCAGCAGCGTAGCTACGGGGGGGGCTAGCACAGATACGCAGTATTTT
TRBJ1-2 | TRBV27 | - | - | CASSFAGSGGYTF | TGTGCCAGCAGTTTCGCAGGATCAGGTGGCTACACCTTC
TRBJ2-3 | TRBV18 | TRBD2 | - | CASSPSPSGEATDTQYF | TGTGCCAGCTCACCATCACCTAGCGGGGAAGCCACAGATACGCAGTATTTT
TRBJ1-1 | TRBV6-5 | - | - | CASSLTENTEAFF | TGTGCCAGCAGTCTGACAGAGAACACTGAAGCTTTCTTT
TRBJ1-2 | TRBV4-2 | TRBD1 | few | CASSLGPGQGGYTF | TGTGCCAGCAGCTTGGGGCCTGGACAGGGTGGCTACACCTTC
TRBJ2-7 | TRBV19 | TRBD2 | - | CASSWGGTDERYF | TGTGCCAGTAGCTGGGGGGGTACAGACGAGCGGTACTTC
TRBJ1-1 | TRBV28 | TRBD1 | - | CASSWERGPDTEAFF | TGTGCCAGCAGTTGGGAAAGGGGGCCGGACACTGAAGCTTTCTTT
TRBJ1-1 | TRBV9 | - | - | CASSALGFGTEAFF | TGTGCCAGCAGCGCCCTCGGGTTCGGCACTGAAGCTTTCTTT
TRBJ1-1 | TRBV7-9 | TRBD1 | - | CASSVGTGSVEAFF | TGTGCCAGCAGCGTGGGGACAGGCTCAGTAGAAGCTTTCTTT
TRBJ2-5 | TRBV20-1 | - | - | CSARDWETQYF | TGCAGTGCGCGGGACTGGGAGACCCAGTACTTC
TRBJ2-3 | TRBV2 | TRBD2 | - | CANNAGTSLTDTQYF | TGTGCCAACAACGCCGGGACTAGCCTCACAGATACGCAGTATTTT
TRBJ2-7 | TRBV18 | TRBD1 | - | CASSQSGTGDPQYF | TGTGCCAGCTCACAATCCGGGACAGGCGACCCTCAGTACTTC
TRBJ2-1 | TRBV18 | TRBD1 | - | CASSPNSLGTGGNEQFF | TGTGCCAGCTCACCTAATTCCCTTGGGACAGGGGGCAATGAGCAGTTCTTC
TRBJ2-1 | TRBV7-2 | - | - | CASRSGGAAYNEQFF | TGTGCCAGCAGATCAGGAGGGGCAGCTTACAATGAGCAGTTCTTC
TRBJ2-7 | TRBV10-3 | - | - | CASRASQGGIEQYF | TGTGCCAGTCGTGCGTCGCAGGGTGGAATCGAGCAGTACTTC
TRBJ2-1 | TRBV12-5 | - | - | CASARVPFTDEQFF | TGTGCTAGTGCCCGGGTCCCCTTCACCGATGAGCAGTTCTTC
TRBJ2-3 | TRBV29-1 | TRBD2 | - | CSVPPSGSGDTQYF | TGCAGCGTCCCCCCCAGCGGGAGCGGGGATACGCAGTATTTT
TRBJ2-7 | TRBV7-9 | TRBD2 | few | CASSLGLGNSGRDEQYF | TGTGCCAGCAGCTTGGGCCTGGGGAATAGCGGGAGAGACGAGCAGTACTTC
TRBJ2-7 | TRBV5-1 | - | - | CASSATGSEQYF | TGCGCCAGCAGCGCGACAGGATCCGAGCAGTACTTC
TRBJ1-2 | TRBV6-5 | - | - | CASSSGKRSYTF | TGTGCCAGCAGTTCAGGGAAGAGGAGCTACACCTTC
TRBJ2-1 | TRBV12-5 | TRBD2 | - | CASDSGRALNEQFF | TGTGCTAGTGATAGCGGGAGGGCATTAAATGAGCAGTTCTTC
TRBJ2-1 | TRBV19 | TRBD2 | few | CASSIDPTGGPREQFF | TGTGCCAGTAGTATAGATCCAACGGGGGGGCCCCGGGAGCAGTTCTTC
TRBJ1-5 | TRBV5-1 | - | - | CASSRTGSDNQPQHF | TGCGCCAGCAGCCGTACCGGGTCCGACAATCAGCCCCAGCATTTT
TRBJ2-5 | TRBV6-5 | - | - | CASSNRVKETQYF | TGTGCCAGCAGCAACAGGGTCAAAGAGACCCAGTACTTC
TRBJ2-1 | TRBV14 | - | once | CASSQVWTNYNEQFF | TGTGCCAGCAGCCAAGTCTGGACTAACTACAATGAGCAGTTCTTC
TRBJ1-4 | TRBV11-3 | TRBD1 | once | CASSLVGGHEKLFF | TGTGCCAGCAGCTTAGTAGGGGGCCATGAAAAACTGTTTTTT
TRBJ1-5 | TRBV21-1 | - | - | CASPWGRWSPSNQPQHF | TGTGCCAGCCCCTGGGGCAGGTGGAGCCCCAGCAATCAGCCCCAGCATTTT
TRBJ1-5 | TRBV7-9 | TRBD1 | - | CASSSGQGALNQPQHF | TGTGCCAGCAGTTCCGGACAGGGGGCCTTAAATCAGCCCCAGCATTTT
TRBJ2-1 | TRBV28 | TRBD2 | - | CASIPQTGGFEFF | TGTGCCAGCATACCCCAAACGGGGGGGTTCGAGTTCTTC
TRBJ2-7 | TRBV10-3 | - | few | CAISDRVREQYF | TGTGCCATCAGTGACAGGGTGAGAGAGCAGTACTTC
TRBJ2-5 | TRBV2 | TRBD2 | - | CASKGLAGGPETQYF | TGTGCCAGCAAAGGACTAGCGGGAGGGCCGGAGACCCAGTACTTC
TRBJ1-1 | TRBV5-1 | TRBD1 | once | CASSIRTGVSNTEAFF | TGCGCCAGCAGCATCCGGACAGGGGTTTCGAACACTGAAGCTTTCTTT
TRBJ2-5 | TRBV19 | - | - | CASSGTGGIREQYF | TGTGCCAGTAGTGGCACTGGCGGGATCAGGGAGCAGTACTTC
TRBJ2-3 | TRBV27 | - | - | CATSPIQQVWGTDTQYF | TGTGCCACCTCCCCCATTCAACAGGTTTGGGGCACAGATACGCAGTATTTT